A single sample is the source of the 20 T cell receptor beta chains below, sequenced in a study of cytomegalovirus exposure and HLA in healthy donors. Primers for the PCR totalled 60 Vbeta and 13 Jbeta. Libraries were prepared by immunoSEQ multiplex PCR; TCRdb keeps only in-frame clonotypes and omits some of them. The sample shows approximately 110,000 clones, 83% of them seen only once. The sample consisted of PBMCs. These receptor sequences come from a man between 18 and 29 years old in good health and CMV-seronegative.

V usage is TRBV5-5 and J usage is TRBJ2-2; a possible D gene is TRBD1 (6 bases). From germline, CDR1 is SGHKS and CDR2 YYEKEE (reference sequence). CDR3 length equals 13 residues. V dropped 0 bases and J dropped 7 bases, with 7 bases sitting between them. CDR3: CASSLGGRGELFF. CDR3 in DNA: TGTGCCAGCAGCTTGGGGGGGCGCGGGGAGCTGTTTTTT.

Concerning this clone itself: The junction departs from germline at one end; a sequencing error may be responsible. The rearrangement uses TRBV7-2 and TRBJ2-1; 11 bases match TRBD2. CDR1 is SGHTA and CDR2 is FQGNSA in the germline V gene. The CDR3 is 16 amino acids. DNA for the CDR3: TGTGCCAGCAGCGCCCGACTAGCGGGACAATACAATGGGCAGTTCTTC. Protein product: CASSARLAGQYNGQFF.

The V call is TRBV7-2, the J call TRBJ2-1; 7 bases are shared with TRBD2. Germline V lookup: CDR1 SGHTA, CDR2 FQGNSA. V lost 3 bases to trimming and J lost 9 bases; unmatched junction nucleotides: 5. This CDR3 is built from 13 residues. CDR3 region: CASSLGGRGEQFF. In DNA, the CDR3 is TGTGCCAGCAGCTTGGGGGGGAGGGGTGAGCAGTTCTTC.

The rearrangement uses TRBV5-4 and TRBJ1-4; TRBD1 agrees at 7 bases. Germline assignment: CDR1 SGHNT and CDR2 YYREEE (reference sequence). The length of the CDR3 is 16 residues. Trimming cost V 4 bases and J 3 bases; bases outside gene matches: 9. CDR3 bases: TGTGCCAGCAGCGACGAAGGGGGCATGGCTAATGAAAAACTGTTTTTT. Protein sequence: CASSDEGGMANEKLFF.

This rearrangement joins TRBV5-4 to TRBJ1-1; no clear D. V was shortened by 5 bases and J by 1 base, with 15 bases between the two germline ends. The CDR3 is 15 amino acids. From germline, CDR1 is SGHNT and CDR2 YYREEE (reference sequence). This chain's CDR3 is CASRPMSAANTEAFF. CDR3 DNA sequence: TGTGCCAGCAGGCCCATGTCGGCGGCGAACACTGAAGCTTTCTTT.

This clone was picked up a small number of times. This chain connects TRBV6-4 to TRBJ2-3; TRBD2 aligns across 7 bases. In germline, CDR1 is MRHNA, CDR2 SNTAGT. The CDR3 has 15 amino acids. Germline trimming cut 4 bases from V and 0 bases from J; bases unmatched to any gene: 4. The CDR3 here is CASSGGSGSTDTQYF. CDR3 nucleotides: TGTGCCAGCAGTGGGGGTAGCGGGAGCACAGATACGCAGTATTTT.

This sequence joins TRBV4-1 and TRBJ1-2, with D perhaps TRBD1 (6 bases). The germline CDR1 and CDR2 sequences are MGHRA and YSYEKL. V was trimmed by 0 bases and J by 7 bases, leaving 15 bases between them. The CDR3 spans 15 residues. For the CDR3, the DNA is TGCGCCAGCAGCCAAGATGCCCGGGGAGGGGGTGGCTACACCTTC. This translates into CASSQDARGGGGYTF.

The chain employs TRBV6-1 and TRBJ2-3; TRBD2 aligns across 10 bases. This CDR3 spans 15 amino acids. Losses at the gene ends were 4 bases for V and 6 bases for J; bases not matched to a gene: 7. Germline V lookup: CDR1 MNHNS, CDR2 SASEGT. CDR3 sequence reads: CASSGTLAGVDTQYF. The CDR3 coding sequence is TGTGCCAGCAGTGGGACGCTAGCGGGAGTGGATACGCAGTATTTT.

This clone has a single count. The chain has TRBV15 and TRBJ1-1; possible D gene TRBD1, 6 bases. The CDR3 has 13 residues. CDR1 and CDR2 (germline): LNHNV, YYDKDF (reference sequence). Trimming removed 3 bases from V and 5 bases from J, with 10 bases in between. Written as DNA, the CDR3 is TGTGCCACCAGCAGTCCTAGGGGGACTGAAGCTTTCTTT. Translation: CATSSPRGTEAFF.

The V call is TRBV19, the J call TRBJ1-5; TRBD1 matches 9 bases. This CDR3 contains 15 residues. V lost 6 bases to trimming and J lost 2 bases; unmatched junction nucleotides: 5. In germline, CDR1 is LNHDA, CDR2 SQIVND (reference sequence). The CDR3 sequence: CASRRDREGNQPQHF. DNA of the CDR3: TGTGCCAGTAGGCGGGACAGGGAAGGCAATCAGCCCCAGCATTTT. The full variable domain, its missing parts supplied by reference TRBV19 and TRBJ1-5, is DGGITQSPKYLFRKEGQNVTLSCEQNLNHDAMYWYRQDPGQGLRLIYYSQIVNDFQKGDIAEGYSVSREKKESFPLTVTSAQKNPTAFYLCASRRDREGNQPQHFGDGTRLSIL.

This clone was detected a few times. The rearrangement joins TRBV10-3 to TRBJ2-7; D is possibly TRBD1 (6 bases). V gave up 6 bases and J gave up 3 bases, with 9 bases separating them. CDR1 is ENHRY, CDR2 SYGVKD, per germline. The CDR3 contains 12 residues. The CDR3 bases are TGTGCCATCAGAGGGACACGCTACGAGCAGTACTTC. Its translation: CAIRGTRYEQYF.

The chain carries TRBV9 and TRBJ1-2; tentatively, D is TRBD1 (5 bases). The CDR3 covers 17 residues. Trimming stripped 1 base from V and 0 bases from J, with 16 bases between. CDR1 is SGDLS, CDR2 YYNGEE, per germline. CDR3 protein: CASSVNPGTGANYGYTF. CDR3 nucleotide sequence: TGTGCCAGCAGCGTAAACCCCGGGACGGGAGCTAACTATGGCTACACCTTC.

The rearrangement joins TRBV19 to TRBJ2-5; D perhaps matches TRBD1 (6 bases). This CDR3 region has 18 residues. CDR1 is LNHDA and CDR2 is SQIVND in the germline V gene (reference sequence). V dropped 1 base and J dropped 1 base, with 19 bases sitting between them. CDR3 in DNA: TGTGCCAGTAGTATAGCAAGAGGTCGGGACATACCCCAAGAGACCCAGTACTTC. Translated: CASSIARGRDIPQETQYF.

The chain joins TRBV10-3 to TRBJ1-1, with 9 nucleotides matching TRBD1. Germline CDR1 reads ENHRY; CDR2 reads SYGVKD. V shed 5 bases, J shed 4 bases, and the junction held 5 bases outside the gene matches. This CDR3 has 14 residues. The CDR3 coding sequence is TGTGCCATCAGTCCATCGACAGGGGGCACTGAAGCTTTCTTT. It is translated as CAISPSTGGTEAFF.

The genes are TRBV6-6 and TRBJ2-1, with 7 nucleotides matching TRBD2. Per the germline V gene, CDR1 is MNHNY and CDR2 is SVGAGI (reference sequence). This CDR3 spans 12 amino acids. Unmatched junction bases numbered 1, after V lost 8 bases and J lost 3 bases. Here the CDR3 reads CASSSGYNEQFF. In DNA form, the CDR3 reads TGTGCCAGCTCTAGCGGCTACAATGAGCAGTTCTTC.

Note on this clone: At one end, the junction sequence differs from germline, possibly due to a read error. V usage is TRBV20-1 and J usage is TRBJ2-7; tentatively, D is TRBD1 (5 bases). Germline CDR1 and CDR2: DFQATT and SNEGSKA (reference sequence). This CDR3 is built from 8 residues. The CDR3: CSASKGNF. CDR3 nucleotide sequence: TGCAGTGCTAGTAAGGGGAACTTC.

The DNA of the CDR3 is TGTGCCAGCAGCTTAGGGCAGAGCGATACGCAGTATTTT. Translation: CASSLGQSDTQYF. The gene calls are TRBV7-3 and TRBJ2-3, with D unclear. CDR1 is SGHTA and CDR2 is FQGTGA in the germline V gene. CDR3 size: 13 residues. V lost 2 bases, J lost 6 bases, and 9 bases lay in between.

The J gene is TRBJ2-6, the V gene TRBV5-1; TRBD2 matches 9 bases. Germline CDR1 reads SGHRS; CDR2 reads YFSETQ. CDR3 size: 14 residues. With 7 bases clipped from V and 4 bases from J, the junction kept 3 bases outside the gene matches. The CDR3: CASAGGAGANVLTF. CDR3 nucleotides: TGCGCCAGCGCGGGGGGGGCCGGGGCCAACGTCCTGACTTTC.

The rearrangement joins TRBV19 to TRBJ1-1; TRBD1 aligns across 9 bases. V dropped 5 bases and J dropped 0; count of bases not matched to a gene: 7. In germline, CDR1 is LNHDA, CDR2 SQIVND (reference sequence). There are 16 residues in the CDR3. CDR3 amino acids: CASSAGTGFMNTEAFF. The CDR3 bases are TGTGCCAGTAGTGCCGGGACAGGGTTCATGAACACTGAAGCTTTCTTT.

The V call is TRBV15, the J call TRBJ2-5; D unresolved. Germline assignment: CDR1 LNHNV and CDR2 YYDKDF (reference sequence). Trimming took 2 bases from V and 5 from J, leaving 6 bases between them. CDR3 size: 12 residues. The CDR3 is CATSRHRETQYF. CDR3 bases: TGTGCCACCAGCAGACACCGGGAGACCCAGTACTTC.